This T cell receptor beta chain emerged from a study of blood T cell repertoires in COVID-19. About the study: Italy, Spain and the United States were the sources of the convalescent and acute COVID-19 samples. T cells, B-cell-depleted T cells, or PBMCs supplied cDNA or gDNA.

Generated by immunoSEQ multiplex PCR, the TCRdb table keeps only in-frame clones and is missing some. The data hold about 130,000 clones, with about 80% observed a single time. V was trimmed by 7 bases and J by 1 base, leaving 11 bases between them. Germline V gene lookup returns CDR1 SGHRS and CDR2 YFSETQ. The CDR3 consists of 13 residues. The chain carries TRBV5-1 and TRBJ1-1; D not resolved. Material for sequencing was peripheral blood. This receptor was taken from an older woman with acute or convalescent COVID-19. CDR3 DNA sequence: TGCGCCAGCGGGCCGTTGAGGAACACTGAAGCTTTCTTT. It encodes CASGPLRNTEAFF.